These 22 T cell receptor beta chains were all obtained from the same sample, sequenced in a study of PD-1 blockade in classical Hodgkin lymphoma. Documented time point: newly diagnosed, previously untreated cHL patient sample. Here immunoSEQ multiplex PCR was the method, and the copy in TCRdb shows in-frame clones only, minus some. The sample lists about 25,000 clones; about 94% were seen once. Source material: peripheral blood mononuclear cells (PBMCs). The receptor source for this set is a human donor with classical Hodgkin lymphoma.

CDR3 amino acids: CASSGRETQYF. The CDR3 bases are TGTGCCAGCAGCGGCCGCGAGACCCAGTACTTC. V is TRBV7-6 and J is TRBJ2-5; unclear D gene. The V end was cut by 5 bases, the J end by 5 bases, with 6 bases between. The CDR3 totals 11 residues. CDR1 and CDR2 from the germline V gene are SGHVS and FNYEAQ.

The rearrangement uses TRBV20-1 and TRBJ1-6; no definite D call. The CDR3 length is 11 residues. Trimming took off 6 bases at V and 7 bases at J, with 7 bases between the two ends. Germline V gene lookup returns CDR1 DFQATT and CDR2 SNEGSKA (reference sequence). CDR3 sequence reads: CSAGYNSPLHF. The CDR3 DNA reads TGCAGTGCAGGGTACAATTCACCCCTCCACTTT.

The chain has TRBV10-3 and TRBJ1-6; the match to TRBD1 covers 8 bases. The ends lost 8 bases at V and 7 bases at J; junction bases unmatched: 10. This CDR3 is 15 amino acids long. Germline CDR1 and CDR2: ENHRY and SYGVKD. As DNA, the CDR3 is TGTGCCATCGCCGAGACAGGGGACCAAAATTCACCCCTCCACTTT. It specifies CAIAETGDQNSPLHF.

This chain connects TRBV2 to TRBJ1-6, with no clear D. CDR1 SNHLY and CDR2 FYNNEI come from the germline V gene. CDR3 length: 16 amino acids. Trimming shortened V by 1 base and J by 7 bases, and 14 bases separated the two germline ends. The CDR3 sequence: CASSEDPTGRNSPLHF. The CDR3 DNA reads as TGTGCCAGCAGTGAAGACCCGACGGGAAGGAATTCACCCCTCCACTTT.

This chain joins TRBV5-6 and TRBJ1-1; a possible D gene is TRBD1 (5 bases). The ends were cut back, 4 bases at V and 0 bases at J, with 13 bases in the middle. The CDR3 has 15 residues. The V gene's germline CDR1 is SGHDT and CDR2 YYEEEE. This chain's CDR3 is CASSRTWGLNTEAFF. CDR3 in DNA: TGTGCCAGCAGCCGTACCTGGGGACTGAACACTGAAGCTTTCTTT.

The gene calls are TRBV7-2 and TRBJ2-7; tentative D call: TRBD2 (5 bases). The CDR3 extends over 15 amino acids. V was shortened by 7 bases and J by 3 bases, with 19 bases between the two germline ends. Germline-derived CDR1 and CDR2 are SGHTA and FQGNSA. This CDR3 reads CASTFFGGFGYEQYF. The CDR3 nucleotides read TGTGCCAGCACCTTCTTCGGCGGGTTTGGCTACGAGCAGTACTTC.

The gene calls are TRBV27 and TRBJ2-1; D is perhaps TRBD2 (6 bases). Trimming took off 0 bases at V and 1 base at J, with 13 bases between the two ends. The length of the CDR3 is 17 residues. Germline loops: CDR1 MNHEY, CDR2 SMNVEV (reference sequence). CDR3: CASSLSRRDRSYNEQFF. The CDR3 coding sequence is TGTGCCAGCAGTTTATCGAGGCGGGACCGTTCCTACAATGAGCAGTTCTTC.

The rearrangement uses TRBV29-1 and TRBJ1-4; possible D gene TRBD1, 5 bases. Germline CDR1 and CDR2: SQVTM and ANQGSEA. This CDR3 contains 13 residues. Trimming took off 4 bases at V and 11 bases at J, with 17 bases between the two ends. The DNA of the CDR3 is TGCAGCGTTGGGGTGACACCCGGGGGGAAACTGTTTTTT. It is translated as CSVGVTPGGKLFF.

The chain employs TRBV10-3 and TRBJ2-2; TRBD2 matches 8 bases. The germline gives CDR1 ENHRY, CDR2 SYGVKD. The V segment lost 3 bases and the J segment 6 bases; nucleotides outside the gene matches: 15. CDR3 length equals 18 residues. The chain's CDR3 is CAISETGLRGGLSGELFF. In DNA form, the CDR3 reads TGTGCCATCAGTGAAACGGGGCTCCGGGGGGGCCTTTCCGGGGAGCTGTTTTTT.

The chain has TRBV5-1 and TRBJ1-6; the D is unclear. Trimming left V 0 bases short and J 0 bases short, with 10 bases between. There are 17 residues in the CDR3. CDR1 is SGHRS and CDR2 is YFSETQ in the germline V gene. The CDR3 sequence: CASSLELGRSYNSPLHF. The CDR3 DNA is TGCGCCAGCAGCTTGGAGCTCGGCCGCTCCTATAATTCACCCCTCCACTTT.

The chain uses TRBV18 and TRBJ2-7, with 9 positions matching TRBD1. Germline V lookup: CDR1 KGHSH, CDR2 LQKENI. This CDR3 has 15 residues. The junction had 4 bases not matched to a gene; V was cut back by 4 bases and J by 0 bases. This chain's CDR3 is CASSQGTGHSYEQYF. The CDR3 DNA reads TGTGCCAGCTCACAAGGGACAGGGCACTCCTACGAGCAGTACTTC.

The chain combines TRBV28 with TRBJ1-5; TRBD1 matches 9 bases. Germline V gives CDR1 MDHEN, CDR2 SYDVKM. The CDR3 runs to 14 residues. The V segment lost 6 bases and the J segment 1 base; nucleotides outside the gene matches: 1. The CDR3 DNA reads as TGTGCCAGCAGGGGGACAGGGAGCAATCAGCCCCAGCATTTT. This sequence encodes CASRGTGSNQPQHF. Full variable domain (missing parts from reference TRBV28 and TRBJ1-5): DVKVTQSSRYLVKRTGEKVFLECVQDMDHENMFWYRQDPGLGLRLIYFSYDVKMKEKGDIPEGYSVSREKKERFSLILESASTNQTSMYLCASRGTGSNQPQHFGDGTRLSIL.

This chain uses TRBV6-5 with TRBJ1-5, with D hard to call. The CDR3 runs 14 residues. The ends were cut back, 1 base at V and 3 bases at J, with 7 bases in the middle. Per the germline V gene, CDR1 is MNHEY and CDR2 is SVGAGI. The CDR3 nucleotides read TGTGCCAGCAGTTACTTTGGTTACAATCAGCCCCAGCATTTT. Protein product: CASSYFGYNQPQHF.

V and J are TRBV6-6 and TRBJ1-1; D is perhaps TRBD1 (5 bases). The CDR3 is 16 amino acids. In germline, CDR1 is MNHNY, CDR2 SVGAGI (reference sequence). V was cut by 4 bases and J by 4 bases, with 19 bases left in between. CDR3 nucleotides: TGTGCCAGCAGTTTAAGTCTCGCGCAGGGAGGCACTGAAGCTTTCTTT. This codes for CASSLSLAQGGTEAFF.

The V call is TRBV12-5, the J call TRBJ2-2; no firm D call. Germline loops: CDR1 LGHNT, CDR2 FRNRAP. The CDR3 has 11 amino acids. V lost 5 bases and J 8 bases, leaving 6 bases between the germline ends. The CDR3 DNA reads as TGTGCTAGTGGTCTGACAGGGGAGCTGTTTTTT. Translated: CASGLTGELFF. The full variable domain, completed using reference TRBV12-5 and TRBJ2-2, is DARVTQTPRHKVTEMGQEVTMRCQPILGHNTVFWYRQTMMQGLELLAYFRNRAPLDDSGMPKDRFSAEMPDATLATLKIQPSEPRDSAVYFCASGLTGELFFGEGSRLTVL.

The chain recombines TRBV6-4 with TRBJ2-7, with 10 nucleotides matching TRBD2. V dropped 7 bases and J dropped 2; count of bases not matched to a gene: 5. This CDR3 spans 14 amino acids. Germline values: CDR1 MRHNA, CDR2 SNTAGT. CDR3 nucleotides: TGTGCCAGCAAACTAGCGGGATTACCCTACGAGCAGTACTTC. It translates to CASKLAGLPYEQYF.

The chain couples TRBV19 to TRBJ1-1; D possibly corresponds to TRBD1 (6 bases). V lost 1 base and J lost 3, with 9 bases in between. This CDR3 is built from 14 residues. CDR1 is LNHDA, CDR2 SQIVND, per germline (reference sequence). CDR3 protein: CASSIAGGYTEAFF. The CDR3 DNA reads as TGTGCCAGTAGTATAGCGGGGGGCTACACTGAAGCTTTCTTT.

This clone occurred once. V usage is TRBV19 and J usage is TRBJ2-2; D possibly corresponds to TRBD1 (6 bases). This CDR3 is built from 15 residues. V was clipped by 2 bases and J by 7 bases, with 14 bases between them. Germline CDR1 and CDR2: LNHDA and SQIVND (reference sequence). For the CDR3, the DNA is TGTGCCAGTAGTATACAACAGGGTAGGGGCGGGGAGCTGTTTTTT. Translated, it gives CASSIQQGRGGELFF.

As regards this clone: An end of the junction does not agree with germline; a read error may underlie this. This rearrangement joins TRBV7-7 to TRBJ2-1; D is possibly TRBD2 (7 bases). This CDR3 spans 15 amino acids. Germline loops: CDR1 SSHAT, CDR2 FNYEAQ (reference sequence). The CDR3 nucleotides are TGTGCTAGCAGCTTGAGGCGGGGGCGCAGCTATGAGCAGTTCTTC. This sequence encodes CASSLRRGRSYEQFF.

The V call is TRBV4-3, the J call TRBJ2-1; D possibly corresponds to TRBD2 (5 bases). Per germline, CDR1 LGHNA and CDR2 YSLEER. V gave up 4 bases and J gave up 0 bases, with 10 bases separating them. The CDR3 covers 15 residues. The CDR3 sequence is CASSRLRFSYNEQFF. In DNA form, the CDR3 reads TGCGCCAGCAGCCGACTAAGGTTCTCCTACAATGAGCAGTTCTTC.

V and J are TRBV5-1 and TRBJ1-1; D might be TRBD1 (6 bases). CDR1 is SGHRS and CDR2 is YFSETQ in the germline V gene. The CDR3 has 14 amino acids. Trimming took 3 bases from V and 1 from J, leaving 10 bases between them. The CDR3 spells CASSSTTGNTEAFF. The CDR3 nucleotides read TGCGCCAGCAGCTCGACGACAGGGAACACTGAAGCTTTCTTT. The full variable domain, with the rest looked up from reference TRBV5-1 and TRBJ1-1, is KAGVTQTPRYLIKTRGQQVTLSCSPISGHRSVSWYQQTPGQGLQFLFEYFSETQRNKGNFPGRFSGRQFSNSRSEMNVSTLELGDSALYLCASSSTTGNTEAFFGQGTRLTVV.

The chain carries TRBV27 and TRBJ2-1; D may be TRBD1 (5 bases). Germline V gene data show CDR1 as MNHEY and CDR2 as SMNVEV (reference sequence). CDR3 size: 16 residues. Trimming pared 5 bases from V and 5 bases from J, leaving 19 bases between. Here the CDR3 DNA reads TGTGCCAGCAGTCCGACAAGGGGCGCCGCGGACAATGAGCAGTTCTTC. Its translation is CASSPTRGAADNEQFF.